One sample yielded the 12 T cell receptor beta chains listed below, sequenced in a study of beta chain features in type 1 diabetes (dated by TCRdb to 2017 to 2018). Broader findings and caveats from the paper: A moderate but significant shortening of TCRB CDR3 length was observed in type 1 diabetes patients in all four CD4+ subsets.

Library generation was performed with the immunoSEQ multiplex PCR assay. All of the isolated RNA was reverse transcribed with the High Capacity cDNA Reverse Transcription Kit, so expressed TCRB transcripts were sequenced. TCRdb mirrors the immuneACCESS table, restricted to in-frame sequences. Some clones are absent from its copies; in checked studies, under half trace to an unresolved V gene, and the reason for the others is unknown. The sample data list more than 250,000 clones, and 15% of these were observed just once. Together, the top ten hold approximately 0.015% of the sample. Their specific antigens are unknown. The sample comprised naive CD4+ T cells from blood. Interpreted using the paper, the cell subset or site label stands for: true naive CD4+ T cells. Receptor source: a young man with type 1 diabetes.

A few counts support this clone. The chain is built from TRBV5-1 and TRBJ2-3, with 10 bases lining up with TRBD2. Germline-derived CDR1 and CDR2 are SGHRS and YFSETQ. This CDR3 region has 16 residues. J gave up 3 bases and V 2 bases, and 6 bases lay outside the gene matches. CDR3 nucleotide sequence: TGCGCCAGCAGCTTCCTAGCGGGAGTAGTAACAGATACGCAGTATTTT. It translates to CASSFLAGVVTDTQYF.

This clone came up a few times. The J gene is TRBJ2-4, the V gene TRBV5-6, with a weak D call TRBD2 (5 bases). This CDR3 is built from 15 residues. Germline CDR1 is SGHDT and CDR2 is YYEEEE. V shed 1 base and J shed 7 bases, with 15 bases lying between them. The CDR3 nucleotides read TGTGCCAGCAGCTTGATGCGGGCGATGGGGAACATTCAGTACTTC. Translating gives CASSLMRAMGNIQYF.

This chain connects TRBV15 to TRBJ1-5; D unclear. CDR1 is LNHNV, CDR2 YYDKDF, per germline (reference sequence). With 0 bases removed from V and 3 bases from J, the gap between germline ends came to 12 bases. The CDR3 runs 16 residues. The CDR3 region is CATSRDTRGFNQPQHF. The CDR3 bases are TGTGCCACCAGCAGAGATACTAGAGGGTTCAATCAGCCCCAGCATTTT. Full variable domain (remainder filled in from reference TRBV15 and TRBJ1-5): DAMVIQNPRYQVTQFGKPVTLSCSQTLNHNVMYWYQQKSSQAPKLLFHYYDKDFNNEADTPDNFQSRRPNTSFCFLDIRSPGLGDTAMYLCATSRDTRGFNQPQHFGDGTRLSIL.

This clone appeared a few times. The rearrangement joins TRBV18 to TRBJ2-1; D uncertain. Trimming left V 2 bases short and J 0 bases short, with 11 bases between. CDR3 length equals 16 residues. Germline CDR1 KGHSH, CDR2 LQKENI. CDR3 sequence reads: CASSPIGGSSYNEQFF. CDR3 in DNA: TGTGCCAGCTCACCAATCGGCGGCAGCTCCTACAATGAGCAGTTCTTC.

This clone was seen a handful of times. This chain joins TRBV2 and TRBJ2-4, with 7 bases matching TRBD1. This CDR3 is built from 16 residues. Germline CDR1 is SNHLY and CDR2 is FYNNEI. The V and J ends lost 8 bases and 4 bases, in that order; junction bases with no gene match: 14. In nucleotides, the CDR3 is TGTGCCAGCCGAGACCCCTTCCGGGACAGAAAAAACATTCAGTACTTC. This sequence encodes CASRDPFRDRKNIQYF.

This clone was detected only a few times. The genes are TRBV18 and TRBJ1-5, with unresolved D. The CDR3 sequence is 15 residues long. The germline CDR1 and CDR2 sequences are KGHSH and LQKENI. V gave up 6 bases and J gave up 5 bases, with 17 bases separating them. CDR3 loop: CASSNGGREDQPQHF. CDR3 in DNA: TGTGCCAGCTCCAACGGAGGGCGGGAGGATCAGCCCCAGCATTTT.

This sequence joins TRBV7-9 and TRBJ2-2, with 11 bases fitting TRBD1. This CDR3 has 16 residues. Germline assignment: CDR1 SEHNR and CDR2 FQNEAQ (reference sequence). After removal of 5 bases from V and 5 bases from J, the junction contained 7 bases not matched to a gene. The CDR3 region is CASSPRTGGRTGELFF. The DNA of the CDR3 is TGTGCCAGCAGCCCCCGGACAGGGGGCCGGACCGGGGAGCTGTTTTTT.

The J gene is TRBJ1-4, the V gene TRBV28; D ambiguous. The CDR3 runs to 15 residues. Deletions cut 3 bases from V and 0 bases from J, with 8 bases between. Germline V gene data show CDR1 as MDHEN and CDR2 as SYDVKM. This CDR3 reads CASSLEVATNEKLFF. As DNA, the CDR3 is TGTGCCAGCAGTTTGGAGGTAGCAACTAATGAAAAACTGTTTTTT.

This clone has just a few counts. This chain connects TRBV6-5 to TRBJ2-5; TRBD1 aligns across 10 bases. Per germline, CDR1 MNHEY and CDR2 SVGAGI. This CDR3 region has 14 residues. With 7 bases clipped from V and 5 bases from J, the junction kept 7 bases outside the gene matches. As DNA, the CDR3 is TGTGCCAGCACTCTGACAGGGGGCGGGGAGACCCAGTACTTC. It specifies CASTLTGGGETQYF.

The chain employs TRBV5-1 and TRBJ2-5; 7 nucleotides match TRBD2. CDR3 size: 15 residues. CDR1 and CDR2 from the germline V gene are SGHRS and YFSETQ. Trimming at V came to 5 bases and at J to 2 bases, leaving 9 bases not matched to a gene. CDR3 sequence reads: CASRTSSSGQETQYF. The CDR3 nucleotides read TGCGCCAGCAGGACATCTAGTAGCGGGCAAGAGACCCAGTACTTC.

This clone was counted between two and nine times. V gene TRBV28 combines with J gene TRBJ1-2; no clear D. Trimming shortened V by 8 bases and J by 4 bases, and 14 bases separated the two germline ends. Germline values: CDR1 MDHEN, CDR2 SYDVKM. The CDR3 sequence is 13 residues long. The CDR3 bases are TGTGCCAGCGGGCTAGACGGAGGCTATGGCTACACCTTC. As protein: CASGLDGGYGYTF.

The rearrangement links TRBV25-1 to TRBJ1-5, with D possibly matching TRBD1 (5 bases). The CDR3 is 13 amino acids. V was shortened by 6 bases and J by 6 bases, with 12 bases between the two germline ends. Germline V gene lookup returns CDR1 MGHDK and CDR2 SYGVNS. In nucleotides, the CDR3 is TGTGCCAGCAGCGGACAAAACAGTCAGCCCCAGCATTTT. As protein: CASSGQNSQPQHF.